The clone carrying this T cell receptor (beta chain) showed up just once. Its target is unknown. These data come from a study of breast tumors, draining lymph nodes, adjacent tissues. Study conclusions and caveats: Tumor TCR diversity was below lymph nodes but above nontumor tissue. That most tumor T cells come from lymph nodes remained unproven. Luminal-like breast cancer showed significantly higher tumor–nontumor repertoire similarity than basal-like. The data were judged consistent with most tumor T cells coming from lymph node and expanding in tumor.

CDR3 length: 15 residues. Germline CDR1 is SGHAT and CDR2 is FQNNGV. V was clipped by 0 bases and J by 7 bases, with 13 bases between them. One entry per CDR3 protein, called by TCRdb with MiXCR from the multiplex PCR reads. The sample shows more than 50,000 distinct CDR3 sequences, under 50% of them seen only once. The TCR was taken from a female donor with breast cancer. Some clones in this sample may be carry-over from other donors' samples. The chain couples TRBV11-2 to TRBJ2-1; possibly TRBD2 for D (6 bases). The specimen was breast tumor tissue. The CDR3 nucleotides are TGTGCCAGCAGCTTAGATTCGGGGGTGAGGAATGAGCAGTTCTTC. It is translated as CASSLDSGVRNEQFF.